The 31 T cell receptor beta chains below all came from one sample that was sequenced in a study of T cells after yellow fever vaccination. Each CDR3 protein is one row after TCRdb ran MiXCR on the 5' RACE reads. The table has about 170,000 distinct CDR3 sequences, 11% seen once; the top ten hold 35% to 40%. Sequences were derived from CD8+ T cells sorted from PBMCs, sampled 15 days after the yellow fever booster vaccination. The origin of the receptors is a young man who received the YFV17D yellow fever vaccine.

The chain is built from TRBV5-5 and TRBJ2-5; TRBD1 agrees at 7 bases. Germline loops: CDR1 SGHKS, CDR2 YYEKEE (reference sequence). CDR3 size: 10 residues. V dropped 3 bases and J dropped 13; count of bases not matched to a gene: 3. Written as DNA, the CDR3 is TGTGCCAGCAGCTGGGACAGATGGTACTTC. Translated: CASSWDRWYF. The whole variable domain, filled in from reference TRBV5-5 and TRBJ2-5, reads DAGVTQSPTHLIKTRGQQVTLRCSPISGHKSVSWYQQVLGQGPQFIFQYYEKEERGRGNFPDRFSARQFPNYSSELNVNALLLGDSALYLCASSWDRWYFGPGTRLLVL.

This chain uses TRBV9 with TRBJ2-7; D is possibly TRBD2 (6 bases). V was cut by 4 bases and J by 3 bases, with 8 bases left in between. The CDR3 totals 12 residues. Germline V CDR1 and CDR2: SGDLS, YYNGEE. CDR3 nucleotides: TGTGCCAGCAGCCCCGGGGGCTACGAGCAGTACTTC. Its protein product is CASSPGGYEQYF.

The rearrangement joins TRBV2 to TRBJ2-5; D remains ambiguous. Germline lookup yields CDR1 SNHLY and CDR2 FYNNEI. Between the trimmed V and J ends, which lost 4 bases and 2 bases, there was a span of 11 bases. CDR3 length: 14 residues. The CDR3, as DNA: TGTGCCAGCAGTGTCTCTGGGCTACAAGAGACCCAGTACTTC. Translation gives CASSVSGLQETQYF.

In its sample, this clonotype was seen many times. J is TRBJ1-5 and V is TRBV4-1; D not certain. V shed 4 bases and J shed 0 bases, with 10 bases lying between them. The length of the CDR3 is 15 residues. Germline CDR1 and CDR2: MGHRA and YSYEKL. CDR3 sequence (DNA): TGCGCCAGCAGCCCCCGCTGGGTTAGCAATCAGCCCCAGCATTTT. It encodes CASSPRWVSNQPQHF.

This chain uses TRBV7-8 with TRBJ1-1, with 10 positions matching TRBD1. Germline V lookup: CDR1 SGHVS, CDR2 FQNEAQ. The CDR3 covers 12 residues. J was trimmed by 5 bases and V by 6 bases; bases with no gene match: 0. The CDR3, as DNA: TGTGCCAGCAGGGGACAGGGGACTGAAGCTTTCTTT. Amino acid sequence: CASRGQGTEAFF.

The rearrangement joins TRBV28 to TRBJ2-5, with TRBD1 matching over 12 bases. CDR3 size: 18 residues. The J segment lost 5 bases and the V segment lost 5 bases, leaving 15 bases of the junction unmatched. CDR1 is MDHEN and CDR2 is SYDVKM in the germline V gene. The CDR3 DNA is TGTGCCAGCAGTCTAACCCGGGACAGGGGGCAAGGGTCGGAGACCCAGTACTTC. This encodes CASSLTRDRGQGSETQYF.

There are a few counts of this clonotype. V gene TRBV14 combines with J gene TRBJ2-4; 7 bases match TRBD1. Germline V gives CDR1 SGHDN, CDR2 FVKESK. The CDR3 is made up of 17 amino acids. Unmatched junction bases numbered 12, after V lost 7 bases and J lost 0 bases. In nucleotides, the CDR3 is TGTGCCAGCACCCTCTTAAGGGACAGATTAGCCAAAAACATTCAGTACTTC. Translated: CASTLLRDRLAKNIQYF.

V and J are TRBV12-3 or TRBV12-4 and TRBJ2-7; a weak D match, TRBD1 (5 bases). Trimming removed 7 bases at V and 1 base at J, with 8 bases between. This CDR3 contains 12 residues. The CDR3 spells CASMDISYEQYF. Here the CDR3 DNA reads TGTGCCAGCATGGACATTTCCTACGAGCAGTACTTC.

The rearrangement uses TRBV12-5 and TRBJ2-3; D ambiguous. Germline assignment: CDR1 LGHNT and CDR2 FRNRAP. This CDR3 region has 15 residues. The V end was cut by 2 bases, the J end by 0 bases, with 9 bases between. The CDR3, as DNA: TGTGCTAGTGGTTTGACCCCTCTGAGCACAGATACGCAGTATTTT. Its protein product is CASGLTPLSTDTQYF. The full variable domain, rest sourced from reference TRBV12-5 and TRBJ2-3, is DARVTQTPRHKVTEMGQEVTMRCQPILGHNTVFWYRQTMMQGLELLAYFRNRAPLDDSGMPKDRFSAEMPDATLATLKIQPSEPRDSAVYFCASGLTPLSTDTQYFGPGTRLTVL.

This clonotype has just a few counts. The chain recombines TRBV4-1 with TRBJ2-5, with 8 positions matching TRBD2. The CDR3 is 17 residues long. From germline, CDR1 is MGHRA and CDR2 YSYEKL. Germline trimming cut 0 bases from V and 2 bases from J; bases unmatched to any gene: 8. This CDR3 is CASSQEGLGLEQETQYF. DNA of the CDR3: TGCGCCAGCAGCCAAGAAGGGCTGGGACTAGAGCAAGAGACCCAGTACTTC.

The gene calls are TRBV9 and TRBJ2-3; D possibly uses TRBD1 or TRBD2 (6 bases each). Trimming cost V 4 bases and J 5 bases, with 17 bases left between them. CDR1 is SGDLS and CDR2 is YYNGEE in the germline V gene. The CDR3 covers 15 residues. The CDR3 sequence: CASSPGGARGDTQYF. CDR3 DNA: TGTGCCAGCAGCCCCGGGGGCGCCCGGGGAGATACGCAGTATTTT.

This clonotype came up a few times. V and J are TRBV5-4 and TRBJ1-1; D is uncertain. With 4 bases removed from V and 4 bases from J, the gap between germline ends came to 11 bases. Germline CDR1 is SGHNT and CDR2 is YYREEE (reference sequence). The CDR3 is made up of 13 amino acids. The CDR3 region is CASSVAGVTEAFF. DNA for the CDR3: TGTGCCAGCAGCGTCGCAGGAGTCACTGAAGCTTTCTTT.

This clonotype was picked up many times. J is TRBJ1-6 and V is TRBV4-3; D not certain. This CDR3 has 15 amino acids. V lost 3 bases and J 8 bases, leaving 14 bases between the germline ends. Germline V gene data show CDR1 as LGHNA and CDR2 as YSLEER. In DNA, the CDR3 is TGCGCCAGCAGCCATGTGGGTCAAAAGGATTCACCCCTCCACTTT. Protein product: CASSHVGQKDSPLHF.

Only a few counts were recorded for this clonotype. This chain connects TRBV6-6 to TRBJ2-5; D remains ambiguous. Per the germline V gene, CDR1 is MNHNY and CDR2 is SVGAGI (reference sequence). The CDR3 contains 13 residues. Trimming stripped 7 bases from V and 5 bases from J, with 14 bases between. The CDR3 spells CASMIEVGETQYF. CDR3 DNA: TGTGCCAGCATGATTGAGGTCGGGGAGACCCAGTACTTC.

This clonotype was seen only a few times. The chain has TRBV6-6 and TRBJ1-1; maybe TRBD1 (6 bases). This CDR3 has 16 residues. V lost 0 bases and J lost 11, with 22 bases in between. From germline, CDR1 is MNHNY and CDR2 SVGAGI (reference sequence). The CDR3 sequence is CASSYSTWSLGALAFF. The CDR3 DNA is TGTGCCAGCAGTTACTCGACGTGGAGCCTGGGGGCGCTTGCTTTCTTT.

This clonotype was counted many times. The chain has TRBV7-3 and TRBJ1-1; D is perhaps TRBD1 (6 bases). The CDR3 is 15 residues long. Germline lookup yields CDR1 SGHTA and CDR2 FQGTGA. V gave up 5 bases and J gave up 1 base, with 14 bases separating them. CDR3 DNA sequence: TGTGCCAGCAGCCCGAAGGGGGACCCGAACACTGAAGCTTTCTTT. It codes for CASSPKGDPNTEAFF.

This clonotype was seen a handful of times. The chain uses TRBV7-9 and TRBJ1-1, with a tentative D call TRBD1 (5 bases). CDR3 length: 14 residues. Germline loops: CDR1 SEHNR, CDR2 FQNEAQ (reference sequence). V was trimmed by 6 bases and J by 5 bases, leaving 16 bases between them. Written as DNA, the CDR3 is TGTGCCAGCAGTTCGGCGGGGCTAGTGACTGAAGCTTTCTTT. Its protein product is CASSSAGLVTEAFF.

This clonotype was observed a few times. This chain joins TRBV12-3 or TRBV12-4 and TRBJ1-5; 11 nucleotides line up with TRBD1. Germline trimming cut 2 bases from V and 6 bases from J; bases unmatched to any gene: 9. The length of the CDR3 is 17 residues. The CDR3 spells CASSLHLDRGLGQPQHF. Written as DNA, the CDR3 is TGTGCCAGCAGTTTACACTTGGACAGGGGGCTTGGTCAGCCCCAGCATTTT.

Of note for this clonotype: Its ends do not fully match the called genes, so a read error is possible. The chain is built from TRBV12-3 or TRBV12-4 and TRBJ1-1; no definite D call. This CDR3 region has 13 residues. CDR3: CASSPAANSEAFF. CDR3 nucleotide sequence: TGTGCCAGCAGCCCCGCGGCGAACTCTGAAGCTTTCTTT.

V is TRBV4-3 and J is TRBJ1-5, with D unresolved. Germline lookup yields CDR1 LGHNA and CDR2 YSLEER. Trimming stripped 2 bases from V and 4 bases from J, with 12 bases between. This CDR3 region has 15 residues. The DNA of the CDR3 is TGCGCCAGCAGCCAAATGGACGGAATAAATCAGCCCCAGCATTTT. Translated: CASSQMDGINQPQHF.

The sample holds many counts of this clonotype. The genes are TRBV27 and TRBJ2-1, with a possible D match to TRBD2 (7 bases). The CDR3 runs 15 residues. V was cut by 5 bases and J by 6 bases, with 17 bases left in between. The germline V gene encodes CDR1 MNHEY and CDR2 SMNVEV (reference sequence). The CDR3 coding sequence is TGTGCCAGCAGTCTGGGGGGGCCCAACAGCAATGAGCAGTTCTTC. Its protein is CASSLGGPNSNEQFF.

V is TRBV7-9 and J is TRBJ1-1; D remains ambiguous. Trimming took off 1 base at V and 1 base at J, with 19 bases between the two ends. The germline CDR1 and CDR2 sequences are SEHNR and FQNEAQ (reference sequence). The CDR3 is made up of 18 amino acids. The CDR3 is CASSLVGSLGKKNTEAFF. CDR3 DNA sequence: TGTGCCAGCAGCTTAGTGGGGTCCCTAGGGAAAAAGAACACTGAAGCTTTCTTT.

In this sample, this clonotype turned up a few times. The V gene is TRBV6-6, the J gene TRBJ2-7, with D perhaps given as TRBD1 or TRBD2 (6 bases each). Trimming pared 7 bases from V and 5 bases from J, leaving 15 bases between. The CDR3 has 13 amino acids. In germline, CDR1 is MNHNY, CDR2 SVGAGI (reference sequence). The CDR3 DNA reads TGTGCCAGCACCGCCGGAGGGGGGCACGAGCAGTACGTC. Its protein product is CASTAGGGHEQYV.

This clonotype was detected ten times or more. The chain links TRBV29-1 to TRBJ2-5, with TRBD2 as a possible D gene (5 bases). V was pared by 1 base and J by 4 bases, with 10 bases between. Germline V gene sequence: CDR1 SQVTM, CDR2 ANQGSEA. The CDR3 has 13 amino acids. The CDR3 here is CSVEGREGETQYF. The CDR3 DNA follows: TGCAGCGTTGAAGGGCGCGAGGGAGAGACCCAGTACTTC.

The chain carries TRBV11-2 and TRBJ2-3, with TRBD2 as a possible D gene (6 bases). CDR3 length: 13 residues. Per germline, CDR1 SGHAT and CDR2 FQNNGV. The germline V and J ends were trimmed by 1 base and 4 bases, with 6 bases remaining between them. CDR3 residues: CASSLAGADTQYF. The CDR3 nucleotides read TGTGCCAGCAGCTTAGCGGGGGCAGATACGCAGTATTTT.

This clonotype showed up many times. This CDR3 is CASSLEDQVSNQPQHF. CDR3 bases: TGTGCCAGCAGCCTTGAGGATCAGGTTAGCAATCAGCCCCAGCATTTT. The J gene is TRBJ1-5, the V gene TRBV5-5; D call uncertain. The CDR3 length is 16 residues. Germline V lookup: CDR1 SGHKS, CDR2 YYEKEE (reference sequence). Trimming took off 4 bases at V and 0 bases at J, with 14 bases between the two ends.

A note on this clonotype: A single base separates this from a much larger clone, so it may be a read error. The V and J genes are TRBV2 and TRBJ2-1; D is perhaps TRBD1 (6 bases). From germline, CDR1 is SNHLY and CDR2 FYNNEI. CDR3 length: 13 residues. CDR3 in amino acids: CDSQRTALWEQFF. The CDR3 DNA reads as TGTGACAGCCAGCGGACAGCGCTATGGGAGCAGTTCTTC.

The chain's CDR3 is CASSQAGTGDQPQHF. The CDR3 DNA reads as TGTGCCAGCAGCCAAGCAGGAACAGGGGATCAGCCCCAGCATTTT. The rearrangement links TRBV14 to TRBJ1-5; 7 bases map to TRBD1. With V trimmed by 1 base and J by 5 bases, 5 bases remained unmatched. Germline V gene data show CDR1 as SGHDN and CDR2 as FVKESK. CDR3 size: 15 residues.

This clonotype was detected a few times. The V call is TRBV27, the J call TRBJ2-6, with unresolved D. CDR1 and CDR2 from the germline V gene are MNHEY and SMNVEV (reference sequence). The CDR3 extends over 16 amino acids. The ends were cut back, 4 bases at V and 2 bases at J, with 12 bases in the middle. DNA for the CDR3: TGTGCCAGCAGTTCCGGCCTCGGCCCTGGGGCCAACGTCCTGACTTTC. Amino acid sequence: CASSSGLGPGANVLTF.

This clonotype has a handful of counts. The rearrangement links TRBV29-1 to TRBJ2-4; no definite D call. CDR3 length: 15 residues. From germline, CDR1 is SQVTM and CDR2 ANQGSEA. V shed 7 bases and J shed 9 bases, with 25 bases lying between them. CDR3 in DNA: TGCAGCGGTTTCCCTCCCCGGGCCCCCTCGTGCATTCAGTACTTC. It translates to CSGFPPRAPSCIQYF.

At least ten counts were recorded for this clonotype. The chain links TRBV20-1 to TRBJ2-1; 8 nucleotides align to TRBD2. The germline V gene has CDR1 DFQATT and CDR2 SNEGSKA (reference sequence). The CDR3 sequence is 16 residues long. The V segment lost 4 bases and the J segment 8 bases; nucleotides outside the gene matches: 16. The CDR3 loop reads CSAKPTGGRLLDEQFF. CDR3 sequence (DNA): TGCAGTGCTAAACCGACGGGGGGGCGATTGCTGGATGAGCAGTTCTTC.